The sequence of this T cell receptor (beta chain) was determined in a study of control samples from healthy donors and cancer patients. V shed 6 bases and J 3 bases; nucleotides not matched to a gene: 11. The V gene's germline CDR1 is MDHEN and CDR2 SYDVKM. The CDR3 is made up of 16 amino acids. TCRdb keeps only in-frame clones here, not all; method: immunoSEQ multiplex PCR. The sample has about 170,000 clones, around 94% seen once. This chain connects TRBV28 to TRBJ1-2, with TRBD1 matching 9 bases. Input material: blood. The receptor comes from a woman younger than 35 in good health. The CDR3 nucleotides read TGTGCCAGCAGGAATACACAGGGGGCGCAGGACTATGGCTACACCTTC. Residues: CASRNTQGAQDYGYTF.